This entry features one T cell receptor beta chain sequence. Its specificity is unknown. This entry comes from a study of shared clonotypes between healthy human individuals. Only in-frame clones appear in the TCRdb table, and some are missing; sequencing was by immunoSEQ multiplex PCR. The sample lists around 2.5 million clones, under 95% seen once, with 0.36% in the top ten. Study results and caveats: Expectations were that clonotype sharing among donors would be affected by sequencing depth. Richness estimates generally favored naive over memory subsets.

Material for sequencing was naive CD4+ T cells from PBMCs. Subset described: CD45RA+ positively selected. The receptor was derived from a man between 18 and 29 years old in good health. Some clones in this sample may be carry-over from other donors' samples.

CDR3 bases: TGTGCCAGCAGCTTAGCGGTGGCAGGGACCGGGGAGCTGTTTTTT. Residues: CASSLAVAGTGELFF. The chain uses TRBV7-2 and TRBJ2-2, with a tentative D call TRBD1 (5 bases). The CDR3 runs 15 residues. The V gene's germline CDR1 is SGHTA and CDR2 FQGNSA. V lost 0 bases and J lost 5, with 10 bases in between.